Listed here are 6 T cell receptor beta chains from one sample, sequenced in a study of CD8 T cells in ankylosing spondylitis. Via MiXCR, TCRdb re-called the 5' RACE reads, giving one row per CDR3 protein. The table includes approximately 290,000 distinct CDR3 sequences, less than 25% detected once. The source material was blood, either unsorted or a sorted T cell fraction (not recorded which). These receptors originate from a female donor with ankylosing spondylitis or in good health (not recorded which).

This clonotype has more than one count but fewer than ten. V is TRBV6-6 and J is TRBJ1-1; D unclear. The CDR3 sequence is 12 residues long. V lost 6 bases and J 7 bases, leaving 12 bases between the germline ends. The V gene's germline CDR1 is MNHNY and CDR2 SVGAGI (reference sequence). In nucleotides, the CDR3 is TGTGCCAGCAGGAAGTCAATTATTGAAGCTTTCTTT. Protein: CASRKSIIEAFF.

The rearrangement joins TRBV29-1 to TRBJ1-4; no definite D call. Germline assignment: CDR1 SQVTM and CDR2 ANQGSEA. The CDR3 spans 13 residues. V lost 4 bases and J 7 bases, leaving 13 bases between the germline ends. CDR3 sequence reads: CSVVGDSTEKLFF. The CDR3 DNA reads TGCAGCGTTGTTGGGGATAGTACTGAAAAACTGTTTTTT.

This clonotype was found a few times. The chain combines TRBV20-1 with TRBJ2-7, with TRBD1 identical over 7 bases. Germline V CDR1 and CDR2: DFQATT, SNEGSKA (reference sequence). The ends lost 6 bases at V and 6 bases at J; junction bases unmatched: 11. The CDR3 spans 13 residues. The CDR3 protein is CSAPKTGWSEQYF. CDR3 bases: TGCAGTGCCCCGAAGACAGGGTGGAGCGAGCAGTACTTC.

The rearrangement joins TRBV20-1 to TRBJ2-1; D may be TRBD2 (6 bases). This CDR3 is 12 amino acids long. The V gene lost 7 bases and the J gene lost 4 bases, with 11 bases spanning the gap. Germline loops: CDR1 DFQATT, CDR2 SNEGSKA (reference sequence). The CDR3 reads CSVGAGYNEQFF. CDR3 sequence (DNA): TGCAGTGTTGGGGCGGGATACAATGAGCAGTTCTTC.

The genes are TRBV6-5 and TRBJ2-3; a possible D gene is TRBD2 (5 bases). This CDR3 contains 16 residues. Germline lookup yields CDR1 MNHEY and CDR2 SVGAGI. The ends were cut back, 2 bases at V and 6 bases at J, with 18 bases in the middle. CDR3 bases: TGTGCCAGCAGTTACGTCGGCCACCGTCGGGGTGATACGCAGTATTTT. Translated: CASSYVGHRRGDTQYF.

The chain employs TRBV12-3 or TRBV12-4 and TRBJ2-7, with D possibly TRBD2 on 6 matching bases. The CDR3 runs to 13 residues. Trimming shortened V by 2 bases and J by 6 bases, and 11 bases separated the two germline ends. This CDR3 reads CASSLFGRGEQYF. DNA for the CDR3: TGTGCCAGCAGTTTATTCGGGAGAGGCGAGCAGTACTTC.